The rows below give T cell receptor beta chains drawn from one sample of a study of cytomegalovirus exposure and HLA in healthy donors. The assay was immunoSEQ multiplex PCR, and TCRdb's table has in-frame clones only and misses some. This sample contains fewer than 50,000 clones. The material sequenced was PBMCs. All receptors come from a male donor in good health and CMV-seronegative. CDR3s include the opening cysteine and the closing phenylalanine or tryptophan. The D gene is left open where the match is weak.

V: TRBV19
J: TRBJ2-3
D: .
length: 14
CDR3: CASSKAGHTDTQYF
DNA: TGTGCCAGTAGTAAGGCGGGCCACACAGATACGCAGTATTTT

V: TRBV7-2
J: TRBJ2-2
D: TRBD2
length: 14
CDR3: CASSPRLASGELFF
DNA: TGTGCCAGCAGCCCGCGACTAGCCTCCGGGGAGCTGTTTTTT

V: TRBV2
J: TRBJ2-7
D: .
length: 13
CDR3: CASSELGSSKQYF
DNA: TGTGCCAGCAGTGAATTGGGCAGCTCCAAGCAGTACTTC

V: TRBV7-6
J: TRBJ1-2
D: .
length: 13
CDR3: CASSLGPEYGYTF
DNA: TGTGCCAGCAGCTTAGGGCCAGAATATGGCTACACCTTC

V: TRBV18
J: TRBJ1-1
D: .
length: 15
CDR3: CASSVQGESLAEAFF
DNA: TGTGCCAGCTCAGTTCAAGGGGAATCTTTAGCTGAAGCTTTCTTT

V: TRBV6-5
J: TRBJ2-7
D: TRBD2
length: 14
CDR3: CASSRLAGPYEQYF
DNA: TGTGCCAGCAGCCGGCTAGCGGGACCCTACGAGCAGTACTTC

V: TRBV19
J: TRBJ1-1
D: .
length: 13
CDR3: CASSPGADTEAFF
DNA: TGTGCCAGTAGTCCAGGGGCAGACACTGAAGCTTTCTTT

V: TRBV19
J: TRBJ1-4
D: .
length: 15
CDR3: CASKAGAGANEKLFF
DNA: TGTGCCAGTAAGGCAGGGGCCGGTGCTAATGAAAAACTGTTTTTT

V: TRBV2
J: TRBJ2-7
D: .
length: 13
CDR3: CASNVERTYEQYF
DNA: TGTGCCAGCAACGTAGAGCGAACCTACGAGCAGTACTTC

V: TRBV4-3
J: TRBJ1-6
D: TRBD1
length: 16
CDR3: CASSQGVGGYRSPLHF
DNA: TGCGCCAGCAGCCAAGGGGTAGGGGGCTATAGATCACCCCTCCACTTT

V: TRBV27
J: TRBJ2-1
D: TRBD2
length: 15
CDR3: CASSLFLAGINEQFF
DNA: TGTGCCAGCAGTTTATTTCTAGCGGGAATCAATGAGCAGTTCTTC

V: TRBV4-2
J: TRBJ1-2
D: .
length: 16
CDR3: CASSQVGQGANYGYTF
DNA: TGTGCCAGCAGCCAAGTTGGGCAGGGCGCTAACTATGGCTACACCTTC